A selection of T cell receptor beta chains follows, all from one sample in a study of cytomegalovirus exposure and HLA in healthy donors. Data came from immunoSEQ multiplex PCR; TCRdb stores just in-frame clones and leaves some out. The sample holds about 170,000 clones, over 75% seen once. Source material: PBMCs. The receptors were gathered from a female donor in good health and CMV-seronegative. The CDR3 runs from the conserved cysteine through the conserved F or W. Each record gives: D gene, V gene, J gene, clone size, CDR3 DNA, CDR3 protein. D genes are given only for firm matches. Rows give clone size only sometimes, using once, few, many, or a class for an expanded clone.

TRBD2	TRBV5-4	TRBJ2-3	-	TGTGCCAGCAGCTTGGTACTAGCGGGAACAGATACGCAGTATTTT	CASSLVLAGTDTQYF
TRBD1	TRBV19	TRBJ2-2	-	TGTGCCAGTGTCCGAGGACAGGGGAGCGGGGAGCTGTTTTTT	CASVRGQGSGELFF
-	TRBV14	TRBJ1-5	-	TGTGCCAGCAGCCAAGATCTCGGTTCCGGGGGGAGTAGTAAGAGTAGCAATCAGCCCCAGCATTTT	CASSQDLGSGGSSKSSNQPQHF
-	TRBV30	TRBJ1-2	-	TGTGCCTGGAATCGCGGAACAGGCCTCGGTGGCTACACCTTC	CAWNRGTGLGGYTF
TRBD1	TRBV2	TRBJ1-6	-	TGTGCCAGCAGCGGACAGGAAAATTCACCCCTCCACTTT	CASSGQENSPLHF
TRBD2	TRBV4-1	TRBJ2-2	-	TGCGCCAGCAGCCAAGGAGCGGGAGGGCCGGGCACCGGGGAGCTGTTTTTT	CASSQGAGGPGTGELFF
-	TRBV14	TRBJ1-6	-	TGTGCCAGCAGCCGAGGGAATTCACCCCTCCACTTT	CASSRGNSPLHF
-	TRBV5-1	TRBJ1-1	-	TGCGCCAGCGGAGGCAACATGAACACTGAAGCTTTCTTT	CASGGNMNTEAFF
TRBD1	TRBV5-6	TRBJ2-7	-	TGTGCCAGCAGCTTAGGGACAGGAAAAGCTTACGAGCAGTACTTC	CASSLGTGKAYEQYF
-	TRBV11-2	TRBJ1-1	-	TGTGCCAGCAGCCGTTACCCGCCAATACAGGGAGCGCACACTGAAGCTTTCTTT	CASSRYPPIQGAHTEAFF
-	TRBV18	TRBJ2-3	-	TGTGCCAGCTCACCCGGGGATACGCAGTATTTT	CASSPGDTQYF
-	TRBV6-1	TRBJ1-1	-	TGTGCCAGCAGTGAAGACAGATTACAAGCTTTCTTT	CASSEDRLQAFF
TRBD1	TRBV7-8	TRBJ1-5	-	TGTGCCAGCAGCTCCGGACAGGGCAATCAGCCCCAGCATTTT	CASSSGQGNQPQHF
-	TRBV7-9	TRBJ2-1	-	TGTTCCAGCAGCCCCAAAAGGCGTGTGGCTAGCTCCTACAATGAGCAGTTCTTC	CSSSPKRRVASSYNEQFF
TRBD2	TRBV11-2	TRBJ2-5	-	TGTGCCAGCAGCTCTCTAGGTGGGACTAGCGGGGGGGTGGGAGAGACCCAGTACTTC	CASSSLGGTSGGVGETQYF
-	TRBV30	TRBJ1-5	-	TGTGCCTGGAGCTCCGGTCGCGATCAGCCCCAGCATTTT	CAWSSGRDQPQHF
-	TRBV6-5	TRBJ2-5	-	TGTGCCAGCAGTTACAACACCCAAGAGACCCAGTACTTC	CASSYNTQETQYF
-	TRBV5-1	TRBJ1-1	-	TGCGCCAGCAGCGCCGGGGGGGCCCAGGGGACTGAAGCTTTCTTT	CASSAGGAQGTEAFF
-	TRBV5-1	TRBJ1-6	-	TGCGCCAGCAGCTTGGCCCGGGGGAATTCACCCCTCCACTTT	CASSLARGNSPLHF
TRBD1	TRBV5-6	TRBJ1-1	-	TGTGCCAGCAGCTTGGTGCAGGGGGCTTGGACTGAAGCTTTCTTT	CASSLVQGAWTEAFF
TRBD2	TRBV7-2	TRBJ2-7	-	TGTGCCAGCAGTTCTTTAGGCGGGGGTCTGTACGAGCAGTACTTC	CASSSLGGGLYEQYF
-	TRBV7-2	TRBJ1-1	-	TGTGCCAGCAGCTTAGGGGGGGAGAACACTGAAGCTTTCTTT	CASSLGGENTEAFF
TRBD1	TRBV5-1	TRBJ2-5	-	TGCGCCAGCAGCTTTGACAGGGGCCTTGAAGAGACCCAGTACTTC	CASSFDRGLEETQYF
-	TRBV5-1	TRBJ2-1	few	TGCGCCAGCAGCTTGGAAGATCGACTCGGAACGGATGAGCAGTTCTTC	CASSLEDRLGTDEQFF
TRBD1	TRBV4-3	TRBJ2-2	-	TGCGCCAGCAGCCCCGGACAGGGGATAATGACCGGGGAGCTGTTTTTT	CASSPGQGIMTGELFF
-	TRBV29-1	TRBJ2-2	-	TGCACCCCGTTCGTAAGTAGATCCACCGGGGAGCTGTTTTTT	CTPFVSRSTGELFF
TRBD1	TRBV7-2	TRBJ1-1	-	TGTGCCAGCAGCGGAGGGACAGGGGGAAACACTGAAGCTTTCTTT	CASSGGTGGNTEAFF
-	TRBV5-4	TRBJ1-4	few	TGTGCCAGCGGGGCCGACGGAGCTGGAAAACTGTTTTTT	CASGADGAGKLFF
-	TRBV7-2	TRBJ1-2	-	TGTGCCAGCTCCGACAAGGCTCCGGCTGGCTACACCTTC	CASSDKAPAGYTF
TRBD1	TRBV18	TRBJ1-1	few	TGTGCCAGCTCACCACTACGAGGACAGGGGAATACTGAAGCTTTCTTT	CASSPLRGQGNTEAFF
-	TRBV15	TRBJ2-7	-	TGTGCCACCAGCAGAGATAGCGGTAGCTCCTACGAGCAGTACTTC	CATSRDSGSSYEQYF
-	TRBV11-3	TRBJ1-1	-	TGTGCCAGCAGCTTAGGGATTACAGGGAATACTGAAGCTTTCTTT	CASSLGITGNTEAFF